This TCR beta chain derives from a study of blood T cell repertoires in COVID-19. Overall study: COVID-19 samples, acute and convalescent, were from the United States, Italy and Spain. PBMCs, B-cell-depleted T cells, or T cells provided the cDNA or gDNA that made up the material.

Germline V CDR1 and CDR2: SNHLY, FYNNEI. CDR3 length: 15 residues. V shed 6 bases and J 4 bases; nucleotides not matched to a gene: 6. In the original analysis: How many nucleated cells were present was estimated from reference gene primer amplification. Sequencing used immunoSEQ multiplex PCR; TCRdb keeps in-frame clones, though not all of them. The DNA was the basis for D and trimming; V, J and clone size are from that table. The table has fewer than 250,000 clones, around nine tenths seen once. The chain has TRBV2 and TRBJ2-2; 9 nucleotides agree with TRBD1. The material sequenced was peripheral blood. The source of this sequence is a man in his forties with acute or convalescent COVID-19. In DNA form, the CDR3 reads TGTGCCAGCAGACAGGGGGCGGCGGGCACCGGGGAGCTGTTTTTT. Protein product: CASRQGAAGTGELFF.